The 30 T cell receptor beta chains given below trace back to one sample, sequenced in a study of regulatory T cells in long-lasting Graves disease. Regarding time point: newly diagnosed GD, antithyroid drugs for less than 3 months. From RNA extracted from PBMCs, the TCR library was made. Assembly of TCR beta libraries relied on iRepertoire HTBI primers together with Arm-PCR of CDR3 regions. Using its own MiXCR run on the multiplex PCR reads, TCRdb lists one record per CDR3 protein. Of around 400,000 distinct CDR3 sequences detected, 15% appear once; the ten largest clones hold 20% to 25%. The sample was peripheral blood mononuclear cells (PBMCs), taken at new diagnosis, from a patient treated with antithyroid drugs. The receptors were gathered from a female donor with Graves disease.

Many counts were recorded for this clonotype. The V gene is TRBV3-1, the J gene TRBJ1-4; D call uncertain. The germline gives CDR1 LGHDT, CDR2 YNNKEL (reference sequence). Trimming removed 0 bases at V and 10 bases at J, with 12 bases between. CDR3 length: 14 residues. The chain's CDR3 is CASSQDRSAGKLFF. The DNA of the CDR3 is TGTGCCAGCAGCCAAGATAGATCGGCGGGAAAACTGTTTTTT.

This clonotype occurred many times. This chain uses TRBV18 with TRBJ2-1; TRBD2 matches 7 bases. The CDR3 is 13 residues long. Unmatched junction bases numbered 5, after V lost 3 bases and J lost 9 bases. Looked up from germline, CDR1 is KGHSH and CDR2 is LQKENI. In DNA, the CDR3 is TGTGCCAGCTCACCGGGAGGGTCCACTGAGCAGTTCTTC. Translating gives CASSPGGSTEQFF.

V usage is TRBV7-3 and J usage is TRBJ1-2, with D unclear. Germline V CDR1 and CDR2: SGHTA, FQGTGA. V lost 4 bases, J lost 0 bases, and 6 bases lay in between. This CDR3 contains 13 residues. The CDR3 loop reads CASSSTANYGYTF. CDR3 nucleotides: TGTGCCAGCAGCTCCACAGCTAACTATGGCTACACCTTC.

This clonotype was counted at least ten times. The V and J genes are TRBV2 and TRBJ2-5, with no clear D. Germline loops: CDR1 SNHLY, CDR2 FYNNEI. Deletions cut 4 bases from V and 4 bases from J, with 13 bases between. The CDR3 runs 14 residues. CDR3 loop: CASSVQSSGETQYF. CDR3 bases: TGTGCCAGCAGTGTACAGTCCTCCGGAGAGACCCAGTACTTC.

This clonotype has a count of ten or more. The CDR3 reads CSASGGRAEAFF. The CDR3 DNA reads as TGCAGTGCTAGCGGGGGGCGGGCTGAAGCTTTCTTT. The rearrangement joins TRBV20-1 to TRBJ1-1; weak D call: TRBD1 (6 bases). The CDR3 has 12 residues. The V gene lost 3 bases and the J gene lost 6 bases, with 11 bases spanning the gap. Germline CDR1 and CDR2: DFQATT and SNEGSKA (reference sequence).

This clonotype was seen at least ten times. CDR3 sequence reads: CASSVGGSEKLFF. In nucleotides, the CDR3 is TGTGCCAGCAGCGTGGGGGGGAGTGAAAAACTGTTTTTT. The chain employs TRBV9 and TRBJ1-4; tentatively, D is TRBD1 (5 bases). V lost 2 bases to trimming and J lost 7 bases, with 9 bases between them. CDR1 is SGDLS, CDR2 YYNGEE, per germline. CDR3 size: 13 residues.

This clonotype was seen only a few times. The chain links TRBV27 to TRBJ2-7; 7 bases are a match to TRBD1. Germline trimming cut 4 bases from V and 3 bases from J; bases unmatched to any gene: 6. The CDR3 totals 14 residues. CDR1 is MNHEY, CDR2 SMNVEV, per germline (reference sequence). Here the CDR3 reads CASSSTGIDYEQYF. The CDR3 DNA reads as TGTGCCAGCAGTTCGACAGGGATTGACTACGAGCAGTACTTC.

This clonotype appeared many times. V usage is TRBV7-2 and J usage is TRBJ2-1; D is perhaps TRBD2 (5 bases). V was trimmed by 4 bases and J by 7 bases, leaving 17 bases between them. There are 15 residues in the CDR3. Germline V gene sequence: CDR1 SGHTA, CDR2 FQGNSA. The CDR3 sequence: CASSSTRGGQNEQFF. The CDR3 DNA is TGTGCCAGCAGCTCCACCCGAGGAGGTCAAAATGAGCAGTTCTTC.

This clonotype was observed at least ten times. V gene TRBV7-9 combines with J gene TRBJ2-1, with D maybe TRBD1 (6 bases). The CDR3 sequence is 12 residues long. CDR1 SEHNR and CDR2 FQNEAQ come from the germline V gene (reference sequence). V was shortened by 3 bases and J by 7 bases, with 7 bases between the two germline ends. CDR3 nucleotide sequence: TGTGCCAGCAGCTTTCAGGGGAATGAGCAGTTCTTC. It translates to CASSFQGNEQFF.

A word on this clonotype: A much larger clone lies one base from this, so it may be a read error. The J gene is TRBJ1-1, the V gene TRBV28; a weak D match, TRBD1 (5 bases). CDR3 length: 13 amino acids. Germline CDR1 and CDR2: MDHEN and SYDVKM. V gave up 8 bases and J gave up 1 base, with 11 bases separating them. This CDR3 reads CASRQTWNTEAFF. The DNA of the CDR3 is TGTGCCAGCCGACAGACCTGGAACACTGAAGCTTTCTTT.

In this sample, this clonotype turned up many times. This sequence joins TRBV24-1 and TRBJ2-1; D is possibly TRBD2 (6 bases). The CDR3 extends over 15 amino acids. Deletions cut 3 bases from V and 6 bases from J, with 14 bases between. The V gene's germline CDR1 is KGHDR and CDR2 SFDVKD. For the CDR3, the DNA is TGTGCCACCAGTGATCGACCGACTAGTGCCAATGAGCAGTTCTTC. This codes for CATSDRPTSANEQFF.

The genes are TRBV24-1 and TRBJ2-7; 10 bases align to TRBD2. V dropped 3 bases and J dropped 3; count of bases not matched to a gene: 4. Germline CDR1 and CDR2: KGHDR and SFDVKD. The CDR3 covers 15 residues. The CDR3 sequence: CATSDVASGSYEQYF. For the CDR3, the DNA is TGTGCCACCAGTGATGTGGCTAGCGGGAGCTACGAGCAGTACTTC.

The sample holds many counts of this clonotype. The chain carries TRBV6-2 or TRBV6-3 and TRBJ2-3, with D uncertain. Germline V gene data show CDR1 as MNHEY and CDR2 as SVGEGT. This CDR3 region has 13 residues. V shed 2 bases and J shed 2 bases, with 5 bases lying between them. Here the CDR3 reads CASSYDFTDTQYF. The CDR3 DNA reads TGTGCCAGCAGTTACGACTTCACAGATACGCAGTATTTT.

J is TRBJ2-2 and V is TRBV6-1, with 7 bases lining up with TRBD1. This CDR3 contains 14 residues. Germline V lookup: CDR1 MNHNS, CDR2 SASEGT. V was clipped by 6 bases and J by 4 bases; unmatched bases: 5. CDR3 DNA sequence: TGTGCCAGCAGGGGGACAGCTCTCACCGGGGAGCTGTTTTTT. It codes for CASRGTALTGELFF.

Many counts were recorded for this clonotype. The chain carries TRBV27 and TRBJ1-1; D gene unclear. V was clipped by 5 bases and J by 0 bases, with 7 bases between them. CDR1 MNHEY and CDR2 SMNVEV come from the germline V gene (reference sequence). The CDR3 sequence is 13 residues long. In DNA, the CDR3 is TGTGCCAGCAGTGTACGGATGAACACTGAAGCTTTCTTT. Its protein product is CASSVRMNTEAFF.

The J gene is TRBJ2-5, the V gene TRBV6-2 or TRBV6-3; a possible D gene is TRBD1 (6 bases). Germline V lookup: CDR1 MNHEY, CDR2 SVGEGT. The CDR3 loop spans 15 amino acids. Deletions cut 5 bases from V and 4 bases from J, with 17 bases between. The CDR3 reads CASSEASTRGETQYF. Written as DNA, the CDR3 is TGTGCCAGCAGTGAAGCTTCGACCAGGGGAGAGACCCAGTACTTC.

This clonotype occurred many times. Relative to the germline gene, one junction end is altered; a read error may explain this. This sequence joins TRBV12-3 or TRBV12-4 and TRBJ2-1; 7 bases match TRBD2. CDR3 length: 17 amino acids. The CDR3 is CASSLGRGSSTYNGQFF. DNA of the CDR3: TGTGCCAGCAGTTTAGGCCGCGGGAGTAGTACCTACAATGGGCAGTTCTTC.

The sample holds many counts of this clonotype. The chain uses TRBV12-3 or TRBV12-4 and TRBJ1-2; weak D call: TRBD1 (6 bases). V was clipped by 8 bases and J by 8 bases, with 18 bases between them. CDR3 length equals 13 residues. CDR3 sequence: CASYRGGADGYTF. The CDR3 DNA is TGTGCCAGCTACCGCGGGGGGGCGGACGGCTACACCTTC.

This clonotype was observed a few times. The chain uses TRBV5-1 and TRBJ2-6; 7 bases match TRBD1. CDR3 length: 16 amino acids. The trim removed 0 bases at V and 4 bases at J, leaving 4 bases unmatched. Germline loops: CDR1 SGHRS, CDR2 YFSETQ. Here the CDR3 DNA reads TGCGCCAGCAGCTTGGGGGGACAGAGAGGGGCCAACGTCCTGACTTTC. Protein sequence: CASSLGGQRGANVLTF.

The genes are TRBV29-1 and TRBJ1-4; a weak D match, TRBD1 (6 bases). Trimming removed 3 bases at V and 8 bases at J, with 7 bases between. CDR1 SQVTM and CDR2 ANQGSEA come from the germline V gene. This CDR3 spans 11 amino acids. CDR3 nucleotides: TGCAGCGTTGACCAGGGGGAAAAACTGTTTTTT. It translates to CSVDQGEKLFF.

The sample holds many counts of this clonotype. The chain is built from TRBV6-2 or TRBV6-3 and TRBJ2-1, with D possibly matching TRBD2 (6 bases). The CDR3 contains 13 residues. Germline V gives CDR1 MNHEY, CDR2 SVGEGT. The ends were cut back, 6 bases at V and 8 bases at J, with 14 bases in the middle. The CDR3 nucleotides read TGTGCCAGCAGCGGACTATTAATCCATGAGCAGTTCTTC. Residues: CASSGLLIHEQFF.

This clonotype was recorded many times. V is TRBV25-1 and J is TRBJ1-1; 7 positions match TRBD1. CDR1 MGHDK and CDR2 SYGVNS come from the germline V gene. The CDR3 loop spans 13 amino acids. The junction had 1 base not matched to a gene; V was cut back by 2 bases and J by 4 bases. CDR3 region: CASSEQGVTEAFF. DNA for the CDR3: TGTGCCAGCAGTGAACAGGGGGTCACTGAAGCTTTCTTT.

This clonotype was observed at least ten times. The rearrangement uses TRBV10-1 and TRBJ2-3; D possibly corresponds to TRBD1 (6 bases). Germline V gene lookup returns CDR1 WNHNN and CDR2 SYGVQD (reference sequence). The CDR3 loop spans 15 amino acids. The germline V and J ends were trimmed by 4 bases and 1 base, with 12 bases remaining between them. CDR3 region: CASSVNRVCTDTQYF. Here the CDR3 DNA reads TGCGCCAGCAGTGTAAACAGGGTCTGCACAGATACGCAGTATTTT.

This clonotype was picked up many times. The rearrangement links TRBV5-1 to TRBJ2-1, with TRBD2 identical over 9 bases. Germline CDR1 is SGHRS and CDR2 is YFSETQ. V lost 2 bases and J lost 2; bases outside the gene matches: 5. This CDR3 contains 16 residues. This CDR3 is CASSLRGGAAYNEQFF. The CDR3 bases are TGCGCCAGCAGCTTACGCGGGGGGGCCGCCTACAATGAGCAGTTCTTC.

In this sample, this clonotype turned up many times. The genes are TRBV7-2 and TRBJ2-5; no firm D call. Germline loops: CDR1 SGHTA, CDR2 FQGNSA. CDR3 length equals 15 residues. The V gene lost 5 bases and the J gene lost 5 bases, with 18 bases spanning the gap. The CDR3 DNA is TGTGCCAGCAGCCCTGCCCTCCTAATATGGGAGACCCAGTACTTC. As protein: CASSPALLIWETQYF.

This clonotype has only a few counts. V gene TRBV7-9 combines with J gene TRBJ2-7; either TRBD1 or TRBD2 may supply D (5 bases each). V lost 3 bases and J lost 6, with 15 bases in between. The CDR3 contains 14 residues. Germline loops: CDR1 SEHNR, CDR2 FQNEAQ (reference sequence). The CDR3 protein is CASSLGTAVGEQYF. Here the CDR3 DNA reads TGTGCCAGCAGCTTGGGGACCGCGGTCGGCGAGCAGTACTTC.

This clonotype was seen at least ten times. The chain uses TRBV2 and TRBJ1-4; no definite D call. CDR1 is SNHLY, CDR2 FYNNEI, per germline. The CDR3 has 12 amino acids. V lost 1 base and J 8 bases, leaving 5 bases between the germline ends. As DNA, the CDR3 is TGTGCCAGCAGTGAAGGAAGGGAAAAACTGTTTTTT. This translates into CASSEGREKLFF.

This clonotype occurred many times. This rearrangement joins TRBV12-3 or TRBV12-4 to TRBJ2-5; D ambiguous. Trimming shortened V by 0 bases and J by 5 bases, and 13 bases separated the two germline ends. The CDR3 covers 15 residues. CDR3 DNA: TGTGCCAGCAGTTTAGCCAAATCCACAGCGGAGACCCAGTACTTC. Amino acid sequence: CASSLAKSTAETQYF.

This clonotype occurred a few times. This could be a read error, since a much larger clone is one nucleotide away. Since no conserved phenylalanine or tryptophan closes the CDR3, a read error is the likely cause. The chain recombines TRBV20-1 with TRBJ1-4; D is possibly TRBD1 (5 bases). The germline CDR1 and CDR2 sequences are DFQATT and SNEGSKA (reference sequence). The V end was cut by 5 bases, the J end by 7 bases, with 11 bases between. The CDR3 has 12 amino acids. The CDR3 bases are TGCAGTGCTCAGGGAGATGGTGAAAAACTGTTTTCT. This codes for CSAQGDGEKLFS.

This clonotype was observed a few times. The chain links TRBV27 to TRBJ2-1; D may be TRBD1 or TRBD2 (6 bases each). Germline V gene sequence: CDR1 MNHEY, CDR2 SMNVEV (reference sequence). V lost 4 bases and J lost 7, with 14 bases in between. The CDR3 loop spans 14 amino acids. CDR3 sequence reads: CASSSGASRNEQFF. CDR3 bases: TGTGCCAGCAGTTCGGGGGCTAGCAGGAATGAGCAGTTCTTC.